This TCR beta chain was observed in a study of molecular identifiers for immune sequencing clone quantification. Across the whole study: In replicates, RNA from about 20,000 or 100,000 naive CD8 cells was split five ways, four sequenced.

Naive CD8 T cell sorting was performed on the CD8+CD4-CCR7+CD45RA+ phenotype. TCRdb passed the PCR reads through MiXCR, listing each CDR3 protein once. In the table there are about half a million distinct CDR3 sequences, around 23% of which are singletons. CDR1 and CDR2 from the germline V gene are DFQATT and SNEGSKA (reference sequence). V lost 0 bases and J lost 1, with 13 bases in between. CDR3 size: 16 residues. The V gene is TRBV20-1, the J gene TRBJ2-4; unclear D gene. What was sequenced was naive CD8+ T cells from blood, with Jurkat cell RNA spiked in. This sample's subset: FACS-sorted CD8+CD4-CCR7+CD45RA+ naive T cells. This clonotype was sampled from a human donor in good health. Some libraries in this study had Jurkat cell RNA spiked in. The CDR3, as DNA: TGCAGTGCTAGAGATAGGGATGGGGTCGCCAAAAACATTCAGTACTTC. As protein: CSARDRDGVAKNIQYF.